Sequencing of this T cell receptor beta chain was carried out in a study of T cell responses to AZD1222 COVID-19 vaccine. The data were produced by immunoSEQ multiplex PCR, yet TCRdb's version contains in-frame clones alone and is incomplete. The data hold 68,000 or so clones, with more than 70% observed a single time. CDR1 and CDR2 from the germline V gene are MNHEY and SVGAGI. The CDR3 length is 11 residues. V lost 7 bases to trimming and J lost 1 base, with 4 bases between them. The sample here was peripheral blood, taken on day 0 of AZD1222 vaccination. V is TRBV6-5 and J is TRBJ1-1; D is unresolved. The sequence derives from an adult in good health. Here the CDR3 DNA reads TGTGCCAGCACGGCGAACACTGAAGCTTTCTTT. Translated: CASTANTEAFF.